Following are 18 T cell receptor beta chains from one sample sequenced in a study of post-analysis software for immune sequencing data. Their specific antigens are unknown. Study-wide results and limits: The study found TRBV5-6, TRBV5-1 and TRBV20-1 among five or six TRBV segments more frequent in patients than controls.

Built from TCR beta cDNA, the libraries had unique molecular identifiers in them. MiXCR, applied by TCRdb to the PCR reads, yields one record per CDR3 protein. The sample carries about 540,000 distinct CDR3 sequences, roughly 34% recorded once. Sequencing used blood. These receptors were obtained from a girl under 18 with multiple sclerosis.

This clonotype was counted between two and nine times. This chain links TRBV20-1 with TRBJ2-5, with 7 bases identical to TRBD2. V shed 5 bases and J 4 bases; nucleotides not matched to a gene: 13. The germline gives CDR1 DFQATT, CDR2 SNEGSKA (reference sequence). This CDR3 has 15 residues. This CDR3 reads CSALQPGLTIETQYF. The CDR3 coding sequence is TGCAGTGCTCTTCAGCCGGGACTAACCATAGAGACCCAGTACTTC.

The rearrangement joins TRBV6-4 to TRBJ1-6; D gene unclear. The CDR3 length is 13 residues. The germline gives CDR1 MRHNA, CDR2 SNTAGT. V was cut by 5 bases and J by 8 bases, with 10 bases left in between. CDR3 loop: CASSNGEHSPLHF. The CDR3, as DNA: TGTGCCAGCAGTAACGGGGAGCATTCACCCCTCCACTTT.

The chain combines TRBV7-6 with TRBJ2-4; D uncertain. The germline V gene encodes CDR1 SGHVS and CDR2 FNYEAQ. V lost 5 bases and J 1 base, leaving 9 bases between the germline ends. There are 14 residues in the CDR3. The CDR3 here is CASSPSWAKNIQYF. In DNA, the CDR3 is TGTGCCAGCAGCCCATCGTGGGCCAAAAACATTCAGTACTTC.

This clonotype has more than one count but fewer than ten. The chain uses TRBV5-1 and TRBJ2-3, with D perhaps assigned TRBD1 or TRBD2 (5 bases each). Trimming removed 1 base at V and 0 bases at J, with 6 bases between. CDR1 SGHRS and CDR2 YFSETQ come from the germline V gene. The CDR3 has 14 residues. The CDR3 DNA reads as TGCGCCAGCAGCTTGAGGGACAGCACAGATACGCAGTATTTT. This gives the protein CASSLRDSTDTQYF.

This chain connects TRBV20-1 to TRBJ1-5; TRBD1 might be the D (5 bases). The germline V gene has CDR1 DFQATT and CDR2 SNEGSKA (reference sequence). The CDR3 is 13 amino acids. With 0 bases removed from V and 10 bases from J, the gap between germline ends came to 13 bases. The CDR3 bases are TGCAGTGCTAGAGATTACCCAAGGGGTCCCCAGCATTTT. Its translation is CSARDYPRGPQHF.

The chain is built from TRBV11-2 and TRBJ1-1, with D unresolved. The CDR3 is 14 amino acids. CDR1 is SGHAT, CDR2 FQNNGV, per germline. Trimming took off 5 bases at V and 3 bases at J, with 13 bases between the two ends. CDR3 DNA: TGTGCCAGCAGCCCGCGTCCAAGTCACACTGAAGCTTTCTTT. This translates into CASSPRPSHTEAFF.

This clonotype turned up a few times. The chain couples TRBV5-1 to TRBJ2-3, with 13 bases fitting TRBD2. The CDR3 contains 15 residues. CDR1 SGHRS and CDR2 YFSETQ come from the germline V gene. Trimming removed 8 bases from V and 4 bases from J; junction bases left unmatched: 7. The CDR3 spells CASRTSGGGPDTQYF. The DNA of the CDR3 is TGCGCCAGTAGAACTAGCGGGGGGGGCCCAGATACGCAGTATTTT.

V is TRBV20-1 and J is TRBJ1-2; 9 bases map to TRBD1. The V gene's germline CDR1 is DFQATT and CDR2 SNEGSKA (reference sequence). Trimming at V came to 5 bases and at J to 4 bases, leaving 14 bases not matched to a gene. CDR3 length: 16 amino acids. In DNA, the CDR3 is TGCAGTGCTTTCCCAGCCCGGGACAGGGACCCCTATGGCTACACCTTC. Translated, it gives CSAFPARDRDPYGYTF.

The V and J genes are TRBV6-1 and TRBJ1-2; no definite D call. Looked up from germline, CDR1 is MNHNS and CDR2 is SASEGT. The length of the CDR3 is 15 residues. V was clipped by 1 base and J by 5 bases, with 14 bases between them. The chain's CDR3 is CASSEGGFYWYGYTF. In nucleotides, the CDR3 is TGTGCCAGCAGTGAAGGGGGATTCTATTGGTATGGCTACACCTTC.

The rearrangement joins TRBV6-6 to TRBJ1-4; D might be TRBD1 (6 bases). The germline V and J ends were trimmed by 4 bases and 3 bases, with 12 bases remaining between them. The CDR3 length is 15 residues. Germline V gene data show CDR1 as MNHNY and CDR2 as SVGAGI (reference sequence). The CDR3 sequence: CASSWTRGANEKLFF. CDR3 bases: TGTGCCAGCAGTTGGACTAGGGGGGCTAATGAAAAACTGTTTTTT.

This chain joins TRBV2 and TRBJ2-1; 9 bases are shared with TRBD1. The CDR3 spans 14 residues. The V and J ends lost 7 bases and 8 bases, in that order; junction bases with no gene match: 9. Germline V gene sequence: CDR1 SNHLY, CDR2 FYNNEI. This CDR3 reads CASKVDRGLDEQFF. The CDR3 DNA reads TGTGCCAGCAAGGTGGACAGGGGTTTAGATGAGCAGTTCTTC.

This rearrangement joins TRBV2 to TRBJ2-7, with 9 bases lining up with TRBD1. Matching the DNA end better, TRBJ2-5 makes the J call doubtful. The CDR3 contains 14 residues. Germline lookup yields CDR1 SNHLY and CDR2 FYNNEI. CDR3 protein: CASRDRDRDETQYF. In nucleotides, the CDR3 is TGTGCCAGCAGGGACCGGGACAGGGACGAGACCCAGTACTTC.

The chain joins TRBV6-5 to TRBJ2-7; 9 nucleotides align to TRBD2. Gene TRBJ2-5 matches the end of the DNA better, so the J call may be wrong. This CDR3 spans 16 amino acids. The germline CDR1 and CDR2 sequences are MNHEY and SVGAGI. CDR3 DNA sequence: TGTGCCAGCAGTTCTTGGCGGGGGGGCCTCGTAGGGACCCAGTACTTC. Amino acid sequence: CASSSWRGGLVGTQYF.

This clonotype was counted a few times. The J gene is TRBJ2-5, the V gene TRBV20-1; no reliable D call. In germline, CDR1 is DFQATT, CDR2 SNEGSKA (reference sequence). This CDR3 is 10 amino acids long. The V end was cut by 7 bases, the J end by 1 base, with 4 bases between. For the CDR3, the DNA is TGCAGTGGGACCCAAGAGACCCAGTACTTC. It translates to CSGTQETQYF.

This clonotype turned up a few times. The gene calls are TRBV5-6 and TRBJ2-3; D might be TRBD2 (5 bases). This CDR3 contains 16 residues. The germline V gene has CDR1 SGHDT and CDR2 YYEEEE. The V end was cut by 5 bases, the J end by 3 bases, with 19 bases between. The CDR3, as DNA: TGTGCCAGCAGGTTTGGAGACTATCAACCTACAGATACGCAGTATTTT. Its translation: CASRFGDYQPTDTQYF.

In DNA form, the CDR3 reads TGTGCCAGCAGTCTCCTTAATTCACCCCTCCACTTT. It specifies CASSLLNSPLHF. V and J are TRBV28 and TRBJ1-6, with unresolved D. CDR3 length: 12 residues. Trimming removed 5 bases at V and 6 bases at J, with 5 bases between. CDR1 is MDHEN, CDR2 SYDVKM, per germline.

This clonotype was found once. The chain combines TRBV3-1 with TRBJ1-2; the match to TRBD1 covers 7 bases. The V and J ends lost 1 base and 6 bases, in that order; junction bases with no gene match: 8. CDR1 is LGHDT and CDR2 is YNNKEL in the germline V gene (reference sequence). The CDR3 runs 15 residues. This CDR3 reads CASSQVLGQRNGYTF. Written as DNA, the CDR3 is TGTGCCAGCAGCCAAGTTTTGGGACAGAGGAATGGCTACACCTTC.

The V and J genes are TRBV2 and TRBJ2-2, with 10 positions matching TRBD2. The J segment lost 4 bases and the V segment lost 7 bases, leaving 9 bases of the junction unmatched. Germline assignment: CDR1 SNHLY and CDR2 FYNNEI. The CDR3 has 16 amino acids. The DNA for the CDR3 is TGTGCCAGCAATAGGAATGGACTAGCGGCCACCGGGGAGCTGTTTTTT. This encodes CASNRNGLAATGELFF.